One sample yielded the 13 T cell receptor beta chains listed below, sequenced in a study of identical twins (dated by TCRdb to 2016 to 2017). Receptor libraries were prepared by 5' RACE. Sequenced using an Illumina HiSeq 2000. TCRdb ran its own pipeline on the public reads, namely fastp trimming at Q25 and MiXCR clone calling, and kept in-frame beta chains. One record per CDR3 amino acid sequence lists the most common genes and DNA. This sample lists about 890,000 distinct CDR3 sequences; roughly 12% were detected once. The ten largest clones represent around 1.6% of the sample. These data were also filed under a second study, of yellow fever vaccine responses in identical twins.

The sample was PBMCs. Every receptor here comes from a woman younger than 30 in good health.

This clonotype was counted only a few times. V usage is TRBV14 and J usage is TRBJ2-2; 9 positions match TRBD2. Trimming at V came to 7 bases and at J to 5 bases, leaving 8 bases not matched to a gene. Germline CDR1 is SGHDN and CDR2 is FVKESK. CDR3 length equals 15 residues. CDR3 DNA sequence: TGTGCCAGCAACATAGCGGGAGTTGGGACCGGGGAGCTGTTTTTT. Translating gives CASNIAGVGTGELFF.

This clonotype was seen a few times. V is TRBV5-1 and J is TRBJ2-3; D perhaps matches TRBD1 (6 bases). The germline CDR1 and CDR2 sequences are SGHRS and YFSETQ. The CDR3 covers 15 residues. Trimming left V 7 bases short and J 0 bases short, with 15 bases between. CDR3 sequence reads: CASGRQEPSTDTQYF. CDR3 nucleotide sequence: TGCGCCAGCGGACGACAGGAACCTAGCACAGATACGCAGTATTTT.

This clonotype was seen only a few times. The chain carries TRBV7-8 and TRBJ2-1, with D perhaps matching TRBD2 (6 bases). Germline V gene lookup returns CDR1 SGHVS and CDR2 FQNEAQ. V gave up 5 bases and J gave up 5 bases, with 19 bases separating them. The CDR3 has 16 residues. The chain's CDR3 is CASSVRGGRVDNEQFF. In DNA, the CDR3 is TGTGCCAGCAGCGTGAGGGGAGGACGAGTTGACAATGAGCAGTTCTTC.

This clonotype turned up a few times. The CDR3 coding sequence is TGTGCCAGCAGTGCCGGACTAGCCACATACCAAGAGACCCAGTACTTC. Translating gives CASSAGLATYQETQYF. J is TRBJ2-5 and V is TRBV6-1; the match to TRBD2 covers 8 bases. The germline V gene encodes CDR1 MNHNS and CDR2 SASEGT. The CDR3 loop spans 16 amino acids. Trimming removed 4 bases from V and 0 bases from J; junction bases left unmatched: 7.

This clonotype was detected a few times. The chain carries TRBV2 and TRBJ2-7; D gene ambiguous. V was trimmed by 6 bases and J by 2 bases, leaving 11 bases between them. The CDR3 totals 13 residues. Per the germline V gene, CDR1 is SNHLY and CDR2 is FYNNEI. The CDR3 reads CASRVSRTYEQYV. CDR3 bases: TGTGCCAGCAGGGTATCTCGTACCTACGAGCAGTACGTC.

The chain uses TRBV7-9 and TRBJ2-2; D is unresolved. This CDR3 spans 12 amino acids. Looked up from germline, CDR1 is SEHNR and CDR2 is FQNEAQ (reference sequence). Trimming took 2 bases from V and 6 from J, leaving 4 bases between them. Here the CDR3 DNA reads TGTGCCAGCAGCTTAAAGCCCGGGGAGCTGTTTTTT. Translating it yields CASSLKPGELFF.

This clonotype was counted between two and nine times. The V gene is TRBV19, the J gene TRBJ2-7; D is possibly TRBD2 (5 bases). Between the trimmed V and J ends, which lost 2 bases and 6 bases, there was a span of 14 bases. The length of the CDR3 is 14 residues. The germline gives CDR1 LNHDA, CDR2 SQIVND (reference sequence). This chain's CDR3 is CASSIKSEGGEQYF. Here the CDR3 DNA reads TGTGCCAGTAGTATAAAGTCCGAAGGAGGCGAGCAGTACTTC. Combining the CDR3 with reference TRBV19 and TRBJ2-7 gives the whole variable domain DGGITQSPKYLFRKEGQNVTLSCEQNLNHDAMYWYRQDPGQGLRLIYYSQIVNDFQKGDIAEGYSVSREKKESFPLTVTSAQKNPTAFYLCASSIKSEGGEQYFGPGTRLTVT.

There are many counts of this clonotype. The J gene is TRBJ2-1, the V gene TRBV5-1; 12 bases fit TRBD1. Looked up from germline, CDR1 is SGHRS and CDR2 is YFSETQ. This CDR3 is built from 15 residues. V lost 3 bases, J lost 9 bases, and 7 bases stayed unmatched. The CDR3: CASSSGQGALGEQFF. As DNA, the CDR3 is TGCGCCAGCAGCTCGGGACAGGGGGCATTAGGTGAGCAGTTCTTC.

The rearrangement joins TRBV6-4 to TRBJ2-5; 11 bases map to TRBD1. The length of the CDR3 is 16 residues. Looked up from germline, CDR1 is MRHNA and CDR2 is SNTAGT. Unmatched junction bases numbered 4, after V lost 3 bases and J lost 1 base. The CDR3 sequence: CASSETGTGGQETQYF. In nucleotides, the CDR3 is TGTGCCAGCAGTGAAACCGGGACAGGGGGCCAAGAGACCCAGTACTTC.

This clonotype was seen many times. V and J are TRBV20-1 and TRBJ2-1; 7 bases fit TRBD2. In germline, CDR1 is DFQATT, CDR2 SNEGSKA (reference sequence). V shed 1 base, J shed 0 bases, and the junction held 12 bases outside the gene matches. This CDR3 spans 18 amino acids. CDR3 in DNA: TGCAGTGCTAGAGTTACGACCCCAGCGGGATCCTCCTACAATGAGCAGTTCTTC. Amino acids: CSARVTTPAGSSYNEQFF.

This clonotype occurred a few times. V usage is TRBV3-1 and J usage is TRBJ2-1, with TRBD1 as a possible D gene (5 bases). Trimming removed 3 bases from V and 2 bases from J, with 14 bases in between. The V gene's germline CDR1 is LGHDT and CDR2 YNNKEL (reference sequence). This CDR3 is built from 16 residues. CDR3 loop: CASSQGLAITYNEQFF. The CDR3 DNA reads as TGTGCCAGCAGCCAGGGGCTCGCGATAACCTACAATGAGCAGTTCTTC.

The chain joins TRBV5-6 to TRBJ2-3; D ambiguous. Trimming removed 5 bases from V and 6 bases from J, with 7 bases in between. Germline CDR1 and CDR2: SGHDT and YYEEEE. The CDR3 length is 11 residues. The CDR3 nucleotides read TGTGCCAGCAGAGACCTGGATACGCAGTATTTT. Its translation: CASRDLDTQYF.

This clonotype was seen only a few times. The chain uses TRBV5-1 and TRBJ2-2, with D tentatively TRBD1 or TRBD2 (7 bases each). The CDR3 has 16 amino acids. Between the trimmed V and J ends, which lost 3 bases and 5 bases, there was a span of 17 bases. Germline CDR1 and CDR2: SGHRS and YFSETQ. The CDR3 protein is CASSSQGGGRTGELFF. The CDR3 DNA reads TGCGCCAGCAGCTCCCAGGGGGGGGGCCGGACCGGGGAGCTGTTTTTT. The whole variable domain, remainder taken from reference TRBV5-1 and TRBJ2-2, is KAGVTQTPRYLIKTRGQQVTLSCSPISGHRSVSWYQQTPGQGLQFLFEYFSETQRNKGNFPGRFSGRQFSNSRSEMNVSTLELGDSALYLCASSSQGGGRTGELFFGEGSRLTVL.